This TCR beta chain originates from a study of regulatory T cells in long-lasting Graves disease. Time point in this sample: persistent/refractory GD, antithyroid drugs over 5 years with positive TRAb. Making the TCR library involved RNA that had been extracted from PBMCs. This clonotype was counted at least ten times. Library construction for TCR beta used iRepertoire HTBI primers and Arm-PCR of CDR3 regions. TCRdb analysed the multiplex PCR reads with MiXCR anew, one entry per CDR3 protein. The repertoire holds hundreds of thousands of distinct CDR3 sequences, with around 21% as singletons. The sequencing here drew on peripheral blood mononuclear cells (PBMCs), taken when the disease was refractory, from a patient treated with antithyroid drugs. This TCR was sampled from a female donor with Graves disease.

The CDR3 nucleotides read TGTGCCAGCAGTTACTCGATCGCCTACGAGCAGTACTTC. This sequence encodes CASSYSIAYEQYF. V gene TRBV6-2 or TRBV6-3 combines with J gene TRBJ2-7; D is unclear. Germline V CDR1 and CDR2: MNHEY, SVGEGT. V was shortened by 0 bases and J by 2 bases, with 5 bases between the two germline ends. There are 13 residues in the CDR3.